Listed here are 13 T cell receptor beta chains from one sample, sequenced in a study of graft-versus-host responses after intestinal transplantation. Irradiated, violet-dye-labeled stimulators (roughly 200,000) were plated alongside roughly 200,000 CFSE-labeled responders. Repertoires were generated with immunoSEQ multiplex PCR, while TCRdb's copy carries only in-frame clones and drops some. The sample lists approximately 20,000 clones; 35% to 50% were seen once. The specimen comprised alloreactive CD8+ T cells from a mixed lymphocyte reaction culture, sampled before intestinal transplant. Subset in this sample: CFSE-low proliferating T cells sorted from approximately 6-day pre-transplant mixed lymphocyte reaction (GvH or HvG direction). The receptor source for this set is a human patient who received an intestinal transplant.

A few counts support this clone. The chain links TRBV6-1 to TRBJ1-2, with 8 bases matching TRBD1. There are 15 residues in the CDR3. Per germline, CDR1 MNHNS and CDR2 SASEGT. V lost 2 bases, J lost 7 bases, and 9 bases stayed unmatched. CDR3 sequence: CASSEQGAALGGYTF. Here the CDR3 DNA reads TGTGCCAGCAGTGAACAGGGGGCCGCCCTAGGTGGCTACACCTTC.

In its sample, this clone was seen a few times. The rearrangement links TRBV27 to TRBJ1-1; possibly TRBD1 for D (6 bases). Trimming took off 8 bases at V and 7 bases at J, with 17 bases between the two ends. This CDR3 comprises 13 residues. Germline V lookup: CDR1 MNHEY, CDR2 SMNVEV (reference sequence). The chain's CDR3 is CASSYSGGFEAFF. CDR3 nucleotides: TGTGCCAGCTCTTACAGCGGGGGCTTTGAAGCTTTCTTT.

This clone has a handful of counts. The V call is TRBV2, the J call TRBJ1-5; unclear D gene. V lost 6 bases to trimming and J lost 0 bases, with 9 bases between them. Germline CDR1 SNHLY, CDR2 FYNNEI. The CDR3 totals 14 residues. The CDR3 DNA reads TGTGCCAGCAGACAGAGCAATAGCAATCAGCCCCAGCATTTT. Translation gives CASRQSNSNQPQHF.

CDR3 sequence reads: CASSEAGTGTGANEQYF. The CDR3, as DNA: TGTGCCAGCAGTGAAGCGGGGACCGGGACAGGGGCCAACGAGCAGTACTTC. This chain links TRBV2 with TRBJ2-7, with 10 bases that match TRBD1. Per germline, CDR1 SNHLY and CDR2 FYNNEI. This CDR3 has 17 amino acids. The V segment lost 0 bases and the J segment 5 bases; nucleotides outside the gene matches: 10.

The sample holds a few counts of this clone. The J gene is TRBJ1-1, the V gene TRBV29-1; possible D gene TRBD1, 5 bases. V shed 3 bases and J shed 11 bases, with 13 bases lying between them. CDR3 length: 11 amino acids. The germline CDR1 and CDR2 sequences are SQVTM and ANQGSEA. DNA of the CDR3: TGCAGCGTTGACCAGGGAGGTGGGGCTTTCTTT. Translating gives CSVDQGGGAFF.

The CDR3 sequence: CASTASGRAGEQYF. In DNA, the CDR3 is TGTGCCAGCACAGCTAGCGGGAGGGCGGGGGAGCAGTACTTC. V gene TRBV28 combines with J gene TRBJ2-7, with 12 bases lining up with TRBD2. Germline CDR1 reads MDHEN; CDR2 reads SYDVKM. The V and J ends lost 7 bases and 7 bases, in that order; junction bases with no gene match: 8. The CDR3 is 14 residues long.

This clone appeared a few times. CDR3 bases: TGTGCCAGCAGCCTTAGCATCCAGCGGGGCTTGGGCTACGAGCAGTACTTC. It translates to CASSLSIQRGLGYEQYF. The V call is TRBV7-8, the J call TRBJ2-7, with 7 nucleotides matching TRBD2. The CDR3 is 17 residues long. Per the germline V gene, CDR1 is SGHVS and CDR2 is FQNEAQ. Trimming took 5 bases from V and 3 from J; bases not matched to a gene: 16.

The rearrangement links TRBV20-1 to TRBJ1-2; no definite D call. Trimming shortened V by 3 bases and J by 10 bases, and 12 bases separated the two germline ends. The CDR3 spans 11 residues. Looked up from germline, CDR1 is DFQATT and CDR2 is SNEGSKA (reference sequence). The CDR3 coding sequence is TGCAGTGCTAGTGGCCTTCGAATCTACACCTTC. Its protein is CSASGLRIYTF.

The count of this clone is one. J is TRBJ2-4 and V is TRBV2, with TRBD2 matching 12 bases. The length of the CDR3 is 15 residues. The V and J ends lost 6 bases and 2 bases, in that order; junction bases with no gene match: 2. Germline V lookup: CDR1 SNHLY, CDR2 FYNNEI. The CDR3 sequence: CASSLAGGSKNIQYF. The CDR3 nucleotides read TGTGCCAGCAGCCTAGCGGGAGGGTCCAAAAACATTCAGTACTTC.

The CDR3 loop reads CASSLVDRFYEQYF. The CDR3, as DNA: TGTGCCAGCAGCTTAGTGGACAGGTTCTACGAGCAGTACTTC. The V and J genes are TRBV7-9 and TRBJ2-7, with TRBD1 matching over 7 bases. Trimming took 1 base from V and 3 from J; bases not matched to a gene: 3. Germline V gene data show CDR1 as SEHNR and CDR2 as FQNEAQ (reference sequence). The CDR3 is made up of 14 amino acids.

This clone is termed medium-sized. The chain recombines TRBV2 with TRBJ2-1; D not resolved. CDR1 SNHLY and CDR2 FYNNEI come from the germline V gene. The germline V and J ends were trimmed by 7 bases and 6 bases, with 10 bases remaining between them. This CDR3 is 12 amino acids long. The CDR3 region is CASNDGFNEQFF. The CDR3 DNA is TGTGCCAGCAACGACGGGTTCAATGAGCAGTTCTTC. Supplemented by reference TRBV2 and TRBJ2-1, the full variable domain reads EPEVTQTPSHQVTQMGQEVILRCVPISNHLYFYWYRQILGQKVEFLVSFYNNEISEKSEIFDDQFSVERPDGSNFTLKIRSTKLEDSAMYFCASNDGFNEQFFGPGTRLTVL.

This clone was seen only once. The chain employs TRBV2 and TRBJ2-7; unclear D gene. Germline CDR1 SNHLY, CDR2 FYNNEI. The CDR3 is 12 residues long. V shed 5 bases and J shed 8 bases, with 13 bases lying between them. The CDR3, as DNA: TGTGCCAGCAGTATGGACCCAACCCAGCAGTACTTC. Its protein product is CASSMDPTQQYF.

This clone was seen more than once but under ten times. The V call is TRBV7-9, the J call TRBJ2-3; D is unclear. The germline V gene has CDR1 SEHNR and CDR2 FQNEAQ (reference sequence). V was trimmed by 1 base and J by 0 bases, leaving 5 bases between them. CDR3 size: 14 residues. In DNA, the CDR3 is TGTGCCAGCAGCTTAGACCCCAGCACAGATACGCAGTATTTT. Protein product: CASSLDPSTDTQYF.